These 10 T cell receptor beta chains were sequenced from one sample in a study of blood T cells in healthy people across ages. Together with a sample-barcoded 5' primer, a J-beta primer mix was included in a second PCR lasting roughly 6 to 12 cycles. Using its own MiXCR run on the 5' RACE reads, TCRdb lists one record per CDR3 protein. Of about 930,000 distinct CDR3 sequences listed, 25% to 35% are singletons. The sample was also reused in another study, on T cells of mothers and their children.

The sequenced sample consisted of blood. The origin of the receptors is a woman between 40 and 55 years old in good health.

The V call is TRBV20-1, the J call TRBJ1-5; D possibly corresponds to TRBD1 (5 bases). V lost 5 bases and J 9 bases, leaving 17 bases between the germline ends. CDR1 DFQATT and CDR2 SNEGSKA come from the germline V gene (reference sequence). The CDR3 has 13 amino acids. CDR3 in amino acids: CSAPRGISGPQHF. The CDR3 bases are TGCAGTGCTCCCCGGGGGATCTCCGGGCCCCAGCATTTT.

In the case of this clonotype: A single base separates this from a much larger clone, so it may be a read error. This sequence joins TRBV5-1 and TRBJ2-7; the D gene is possibly TRBD2 (5 bases). The CDR3 is 13 residues long. CDR1 SGHRS and CDR2 YFSETQ come from the germline V gene. The CDR3 here is CANSSDLSYEQYF. The CDR3 DNA reads TGCGCCAACAGCTCGGACTTATCCTACGAGCAGTACTTC.

The CDR3: CSARGRTSGGGETQYF. DNA of the CDR3: TGCAGTGCTAGAGGCCGGACGAGCGGGGGGGGAGAGACCCAGTACTTC. The chain uses TRBV20-1 and TRBJ2-5; 10 bases align to TRBD2. The germline gives CDR1 DFQATT, CDR2 SNEGSKA (reference sequence). Trimming took 1 base from V and 4 from J; bases not matched to a gene: 9. CDR3 length: 16 amino acids.

The chain joins TRBV5-1 to TRBJ2-3, with 12 bases matching TRBD2. This CDR3 has 24 residues. Germline V lookup: CDR1 SGHRS, CDR2 YFSETQ. Trimming took 3 bases from V and 0 from J; bases not matched to a gene: 26. CDR3 coding DNA: TGCGCCAGCAGCTCCCGAGGGAACAACATTCCGCCGGGACTAGCGGGCTTCAGCACAGATACGCAGTATTTT. Translating gives CASSSRGNNIPPGLAGFSTDTQYF.

The chain carries TRBV19 and TRBJ2-1; D may be TRBD1 (6 bases). The CDR3 has 14 amino acids. V shed 8 bases and J shed 2 bases, with 13 bases lying between them. Germline V gene sequence: CDR1 LNHDA, CDR2 SQIVND (reference sequence). CDR3 loop: CASLQGVPYNEQFF. In DNA form, the CDR3 reads TGTGCCAGTCTACAGGGTGTCCCCTACAATGAGCAGTTCTTC.

This clonotype was found many times. The V call is TRBV5-5, the J call TRBJ1-2; D possibly corresponds to TRBD1 (6 bases). Germline V lookup: CDR1 SGHKS, CDR2 YYEKEE (reference sequence). Trimming took off 2 bases at V and 6 bases at J, with 11 bases between the two ends. This CDR3 spans 13 amino acids. CDR3 DNA sequence: TGTGCCAGCAGCTTTCGGGGGCTGGATGGCTACACCTTC. Amino acid sequence: CASSFRGLDGYTF.

This chain joins TRBV5-1 and TRBJ2-5, with D possibly being TRBD1 (5 bases). V lost 2 bases and J lost 2, with 10 bases in between. CDR1 is SGHRS, CDR2 YFSETQ, per germline. CDR3 size: 14 residues. The DNA of the CDR3 is TGCGCCAGCAGCTTAGGGGAATGGCAAGAGACCCAGTACTTC. Translating gives CASSLGEWQETQYF.

This clonotype has at least ten counts. The gene calls are TRBV10-3 and TRBJ1-2; D is unresolved. Germline lookup yields CDR1 ENHRY and CDR2 SYGVKD. The CDR3 extends over 13 amino acids. Trimming took off 2 bases at V and 2 bases at J, with 6 bases between the two ends. DNA of the CDR3: TGTGCCATCAGTGAGCTGGAGAACTATGGCTACACCTTC. Amino acid sequence: CAISELENYGYTF.

The V call is TRBV29-1, the J call TRBJ1-1, with 11 positions matching TRBD1. The V gene's germline CDR1 is SQVTM and CDR2 ANQGSEA. This CDR3 is 15 amino acids long. V lost 4 bases to trimming and J lost 11 bases; unmatched junction nucleotides: 15. The CDR3 loop reads CSVVVGSGTGGPAFF. Here the CDR3 DNA reads TGCAGCGTTGTGGTAGGGTCTGGGACAGGGGGACCCGCTTTCTTT.

Ten or more counts support this clonotype. The chain recombines TRBV28 with TRBJ2-7; D is possibly TRBD1 (5 bases). Deletions cut 8 bases from V and 6 bases from J, with 20 bases between. CDR3 size: 14 residues. Germline CDR1 and CDR2: MDHEN and SYDVKM. In DNA form, the CDR3 reads TGTGCCAGCTGGGGCCAGATGGGCCCCTCCGAGCAGTACTTC. Its protein product is CASWGQMGPSEQYF.